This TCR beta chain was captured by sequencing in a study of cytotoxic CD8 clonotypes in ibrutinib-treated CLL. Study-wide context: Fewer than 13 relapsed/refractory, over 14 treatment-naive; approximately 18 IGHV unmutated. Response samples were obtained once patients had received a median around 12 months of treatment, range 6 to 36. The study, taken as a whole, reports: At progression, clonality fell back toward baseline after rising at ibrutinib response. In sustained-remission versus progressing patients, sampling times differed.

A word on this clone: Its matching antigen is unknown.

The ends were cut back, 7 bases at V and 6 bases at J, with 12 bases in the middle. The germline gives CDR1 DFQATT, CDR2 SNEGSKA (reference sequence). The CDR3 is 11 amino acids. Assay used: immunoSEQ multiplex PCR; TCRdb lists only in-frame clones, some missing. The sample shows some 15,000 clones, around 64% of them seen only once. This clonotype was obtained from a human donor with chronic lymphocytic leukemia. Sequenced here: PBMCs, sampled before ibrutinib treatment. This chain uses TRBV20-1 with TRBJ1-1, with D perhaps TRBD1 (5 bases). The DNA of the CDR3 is TGCAGTGTCCGAGGGGAGGCTGAAGCTTTCTTT. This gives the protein CSVRGEAEAFF.